The clone carrying this TCR beta chain was counted only a few times. Antigen specificity is unknown. Germline CDR1 is MNHNS and CDR2 is SASEGT. The CDR3 totals 12 residues. The V segment lost 0 bases and the J segment 12 bases; nucleotides outside the gene matches: 4. This sample is drawn from a study of T cells in Graves' hyperthyroidism and ophthalmopathy. What was amplified from RNA transcripts were TCR beta CDR3 regions. The study used the HTBI primer set for a first-round RT-PCR of the TCR CDR3. TCRdb processed the multiplex PCR reads anew with MiXCR; each CDR3 protein has one entry. The repertoire holds under 400,000 distinct CDR3 sequences, with 20% to 25% as singletons. Study conclusions and caveats: Before onset, by a median of around six months, the model predicted ophthalmopathy.

Sequencing input: blood. The genes are TRBV6-1 and TRBJ2-5; 7 bases align to TRBD2. This receptor was taken from a man aged 50-60 years with Graves' hyperthyroidism. The CDR3 region has the DNA TGTGCCAGCAGTGAAGCGCGGGGGTGGAAGTACTTC. As protein: CASSEARGWKYF.